Presented here are 11 T cell receptor beta chains from one specimen sequenced in a study of shared clonotypes between healthy human individuals. Repertoires were generated with immunoSEQ multiplex PCR, while TCRdb's copy carries only in-frame clones and drops some. The sample contains about 330,000 clones, approximately 74% of which appear only once. Sequencing was performed on memory CD4+ T cells sorted from blood. Subset given: CD45RA-negative fraction. Receptors were obtained from a man aged 30 to 45 in good health.

The chain has TRBV5-1 and TRBJ2-3; no definite D call. This CDR3 is built from 13 residues. V gave up 0 bases and J gave up 14 bases, with 16 bases separating them. In germline, CDR1 is SGHRS, CDR2 YFSETQ. CDR3 residues: CASSLARDFGVYF. The CDR3 nucleotides are TGCGCCAGCAGCTTGGCCAGAGACTTCGGTGTGTATTTT.

J is TRBJ2-6 and V is TRBV13; possibly TRBD1 for D (5 bases). Germline CDR1 is PRHDT and CDR2 is FYEKMQ (reference sequence). The CDR3 length is 16 residues. V lost 1 base, J lost 0 bases, and 7 bases lay in between. The CDR3 nucleotides are TGTGCCAGCAGCTTAGACAGGACCTCTGGGGCCAACGTCCTGACTTTC. This encodes CASSLDRTSGANVLTF.

This sequence joins TRBV7-5 and TRBJ2-7; TRBD2 reflects the table's D call only, with no check against the DNA. TRBV7-5 is a pseudogene. CDR3 size: 17 residues. DNA of the CDR3: TGTGTCAGAAGCTTGATGGGGGGACTAGCGGGAGTCTACGAGCAGTACTTC. Translated, it gives CVRSLMGGLAGVYEQYF.

V gene TRBV6-1 combines with J gene TRBJ1-1; D is ambiguous. CDR1 and CDR2 (germline): MNHNS, SASEGT. The CDR3 spans 13 residues. Trimming removed 3 bases at V and 3 bases at J, with 8 bases between. The DNA for the CDR3 is TGTGCCAGCAGTGAGCGGGAGTACACTGAAGCTTTCTTT. It translates to CASSEREYTEAFF.

The chain recombines TRBV6-6 with TRBJ2-7; maybe TRBD2 (7 bases). The germline V and J ends were trimmed by 6 bases and 5 bases, with 20 bases remaining between them. The CDR3 runs 15 residues. Germline CDR1 reads MNHNY; CDR2 reads SVGAGI (reference sequence). Here the CDR3 DNA reads TGTGCCAGCAGCCCACAGGTTCTCGGGGGGCACGAGCAGTACTTC. Translating gives CASSPQVLGGHEQYF.

V is TRBV5-1 and J is TRBJ1-1; no clear D gene. CDR1 and CDR2 (germline): SGHRS, YFSETQ. Trimming took off 5 bases at V and 1 base at J, with 3 bases between the two ends. The CDR3 is 11 amino acids. CDR3 sequence (DNA): TGCGCCAGCAGACAGAACACTGAAGCTTTCTTT. It specifies CASRQNTEAFF.

The chain recombines TRBV5-1 with TRBJ2-7, with D tentatively TRBD2 (6 bases). Germline V lookup: CDR1 SGHRS, CDR2 YFSETQ. CDR3 length: 15 residues. Trimming took off 5 bases at V and 0 bases at J, with 15 bases between the two ends. CDR3 protein: CASSAGTHSSYEQYF. CDR3 in DNA: TGCGCCAGCAGTGCCGGGACTCATAGCTCCTACGAGCAGTACTTC.

The chain links TRBV23-1 to TRBJ1-1, with 7 bases fitting TRBD1. TRBV23-1 is sorted into the ORF group, with uncertain function. The CDR3 spans 22 residues. V shed 5 bases, J shed 0 bases, and the junction held 27 bases outside the gene matches. The CDR3 nucleotides are TGCGCCAGCAGTGAAAAAGCCCCTCCTGGTGACAGGGTCGAATTGGTGAACACTGAAGCTTTCTTT. Residues: CASSEKAPPGDRVELVNTEAFF.

The chain employs TRBV19 and TRBJ1-2; D gene unclear. CDR3 size: 11 residues. The germline gives CDR1 LNHDA, CDR2 SQIVND (reference sequence). Trimming took 8 bases from V and 5 from J, leaving 9 bases between them. As DNA, the CDR3 is TGTGCCAGTGGGCAAGGGTATGGCTACACCTTC. The encoded protein is CASGQGYGYTF.

In its sample, this clone was seen a few times. The chain employs TRBV5-4 and TRBJ2-1; TRBD2 matches 7 bases. With 6 bases clipped from V and 3 bases from J, the junction kept 15 bases outside the gene matches. Germline lookup yields CDR1 SGHNT and CDR2 YYREEE (reference sequence). The CDR3 length is 17 residues. The CDR3 DNA is TGTGCCAGCACCTGGACGGTGGGAGGGGCGGGCTACAATGAGCAGTTCTTC. Encoded protein: CASTWTVGGAGYNEQFF.

The rearrangement links TRBV18 to TRBJ2-5, with TRBD2 matching 7 bases. Per germline, CDR1 KGHSH and CDR2 LQKENI. CDR3 length: 16 amino acids. The V gene end was trimmed by 3 bases and the J gene end by 5 bases; junction bases not matched to a gene: 12. The CDR3 coding sequence is TGTGCCAGCTCACCGCCGGCATCGGGGGGAGGCGAGACCCAGTACTTC. Its protein product is CASSPPASGGGETQYF.